This T cell receptor (beta chain) originates from a study of radiation and T cells in renal cell carcinoma. At the level of the study: Nephrectomy followed 15 Gy stereotactic body radiation by 4 weeks. Study observations and caveats: From baseline, blood top tumor clonotypes peaked at 2 weeks post-radiation. No pretreatment tumor biopsies were available for baseline clonotypes.

On this clone: What it binds is not known.

The time point: blood 2 weeks post-SBRT. Treatment indicated: 15 Gy SBRT to primary tumor, nephrectomy 4 weeks later. The patient's renal cell carcinoma had clear cell pathology. Only in-frame clones appear in the TCRdb table, and some are missing; sequencing was by immunoSEQ multiplex PCR. The sample yields over 55,000 clones, 70% to 80% seen once. This TCR came from a man aged 60 to 75 with renal cell carcinoma. The specimen comprised blood, sampled from a patient whose treatment included radiotherapy and nephrectomy.

The CDR3 DNA reads as TGTGCCAGCAGCCAGGGACTACCTACCGGGGAGCTGTTTTTT. This encodes CASSQGLPTGELFF. The V and J genes are TRBV5-4 and TRBJ2-2; the match to TRBD2 covers 7 bases. V lost 4 bases, J lost 5 bases, and 5 bases stayed unmatched. CDR3 length: 14 residues. Germline assignment: CDR1 SGHNT and CDR2 YYREEE (reference sequence).